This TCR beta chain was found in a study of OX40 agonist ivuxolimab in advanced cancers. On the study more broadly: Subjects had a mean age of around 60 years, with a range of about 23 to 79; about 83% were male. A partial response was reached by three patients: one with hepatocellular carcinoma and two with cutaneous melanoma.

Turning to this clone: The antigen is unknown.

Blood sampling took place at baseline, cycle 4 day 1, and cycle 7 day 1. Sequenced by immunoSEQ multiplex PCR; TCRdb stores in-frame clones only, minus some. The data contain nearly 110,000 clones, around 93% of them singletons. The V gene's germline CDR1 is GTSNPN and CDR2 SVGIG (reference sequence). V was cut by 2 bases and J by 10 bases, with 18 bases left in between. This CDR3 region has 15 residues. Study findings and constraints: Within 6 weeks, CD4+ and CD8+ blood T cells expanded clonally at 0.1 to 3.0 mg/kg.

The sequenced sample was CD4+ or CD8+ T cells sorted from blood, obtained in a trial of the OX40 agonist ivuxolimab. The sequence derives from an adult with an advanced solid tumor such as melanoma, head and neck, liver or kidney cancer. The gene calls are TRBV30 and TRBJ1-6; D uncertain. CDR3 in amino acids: CAWSRWEASLSPLHF. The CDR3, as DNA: TGTGCCTGGAGTAGGTGGGAGGCAAGTCTGTCACCCCTCCACTTT. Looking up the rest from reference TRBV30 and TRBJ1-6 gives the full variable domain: SQTIHQWPATLVQPVGSPLSLECTVEGTSNPNLYWYRQAAGRGLQLLFYSVGIGQISSEVPQNLSASRPQDRQFILSSKKLLLSDSGFYLCAWSRWEASLSPLHFGNGTRLTVT.